One sample yielded the 9 T cell receptor beta chains listed below, sequenced in a study of blood T cell repertoires in COVID-19. Here immunoSEQ multiplex PCR was the method, and the copy in TCRdb shows in-frame clones only, minus some. The data contain just under 60,000 clones, roughly four fifths of them seen just once; the ten biggest clones take up about 9.2%. The sample comprised peripheral blood. The receptor source for this set is an elderly man with COVID-19, enrolled during active disease.

The genes are TRBV7-3 and TRBJ1-6, with TRBD1 identical over 8 bases. The V and J ends lost 5 bases and 7 bases, in that order; junction bases with no gene match: 7. The CDR3 loop spans 15 amino acids. In germline, CDR1 is SGHTA, CDR2 FQGTGA. The CDR3 loop reads CASSRGQGVNSPLHF. CDR3 nucleotide sequence: TGTGCCAGCAGCAGAGGACAGGGTGTAAATTCACCCCTCCACTTT.

The chain has TRBV6-5 and TRBJ2-1; TRBD2 aligns across 10 bases. Per germline, CDR1 MNHEY and CDR2 SVGAGI. The CDR3 has 16 amino acids. After removal of 0 bases from V and 10 bases from J, the junction contained 9 bases not matched to a gene. The CDR3 nucleotides are TGTGCCAGCAGTTACTCCGGGATAGCGGGAGGCAGAGAGCAGTTCTTC. This gives the protein CASSYSGIAGGREQFF.

This clone was counted only a few times. This chain uses TRBV19 with TRBJ2-1; no definite D call. Germline CDR1 and CDR2: LNHDA and SQIVND (reference sequence). This CDR3 region has 16 residues. Trimming cost V 3 bases and J 0 bases, with 12 bases left between them. Here the CDR3 DNA reads TGTGCCAGTAGTATCTGGCAGGAAAGCTCCTACAATGAGCAGTTCTTC. It codes for CASSIWQESSYNEQFF.

The chain links TRBV11-2 to TRBJ2-2; 7 bases are shared with TRBD1. The V and J ends lost 7 bases and 0 bases, in that order; junction bases with no gene match: 2. The CDR3 is 14 amino acids. Germline assignment: CDR1 SGHAT and CDR2 FQNNGV. The DNA of the CDR3 is TGTGCCAGCATCGACAGGGCGAACACCGGGGAGCTGTTTTTT. Amino acids: CASIDRANTGELFF.

The chain has TRBV24-1 and TRBJ2-3; 9 bases are shared with TRBD2. Germline V gene sequence: CDR1 KGHDR, CDR2 SFDVKD. Trimming cost V 0 bases and J 2 bases; bases outside gene matches: 5. The length of the CDR3 is 17 residues. CDR3 coding DNA: TGTGCCACCAGTGATTTGACTAGCGGGCCGAACACAGATACGCAGTATTTT. As protein: CATSDLTSGPNTDTQYF.

The J gene is TRBJ1-1, the V gene TRBV7-2; weak D call: TRBD1 (5 bases). With 1 base removed from V and 6 bases from J, the gap between germline ends came to 15 bases. This CDR3 has 15 amino acids. CDR1 is SGHTA and CDR2 is FQGNSA in the germline V gene. DNA of the CDR3: TGTGCCAGCAGCTTAGGTAGCAGGGCGGCGTCTGAAGCTTTCTTT. Protein sequence: CASSLGSRAASEAFF.

CDR3 sequence: CASSLPVDTEAFF. The CDR3 DNA reads TGTGCCAGCAGCTTGCCGGTGGACACTGAAGCTTTCTTT. V gene TRBV5-5 combines with J gene TRBJ1-1; D gene unclear. This CDR3 spans 13 amino acids. Trimming took off 1 base at V and 3 bases at J, with 7 bases between the two ends. The V gene's germline CDR1 is SGHKS and CDR2 YYEKEE (reference sequence).

This clone turned up a few times. This rearrangement joins TRBV5-1 to TRBJ2-1; TRBD2 agrees at 12 bases. With V trimmed by 4 bases and J by 4 bases, 6 bases remained unmatched. CDR3 size: 16 residues. Germline lookup yields CDR1 SGHRS and CDR2 YFSETQ. CDR3 residues: CASSVGLAGHYNEQFF. In DNA form, the CDR3 reads TGCGCCAGCAGCGTAGGACTAGCGGGACATTACAATGAGCAGTTCTTC.

The chain has TRBV2 and TRBJ2-3; TRBD2 is a possible D gene (7 bases). The germline V gene has CDR1 SNHLY and CDR2 FYNNEI. The ends were cut back, 7 bases at V and 2 bases at J, with 16 bases in the middle. The CDR3 sequence is 15 residues long. CDR3 sequence (DNA): TGTGCCAGCAACGTCGGCGGGGGCCACACAGATACGCAGTATTTT. Its protein product is CASNVGGGHTDTQYF.